These 11 T cell receptor beta chains were all obtained from the same sample, sequenced in a study of T-cell reconstitution after alpha-beta-depleted transplantation in children (dated by TCRdb to the mid-2010s). Libraries were made using PCR. The instrument was an Illumina HiSeq 2500. Molecular barcoding was employed in the preparation of TCR libraries, with unique molecular identifiers being used to normalize TCRbeta repertoire quantification. The public sequencing data were trimmed at Q25 with fastp and processed into clonotypes with MiXCR by TCRdb, which kept only in-frame beta chains. All rows with the same CDR3 protein become a single entry with the most common DNA and genes. Counted in this sample were about 340,000 distinct CDR3 sequences; less than 15% of them appeared once. Of the sample, 3.5% to 4.5% falls within the top ten clones. Sample: PBMCs, taken from the stem cell graft. The receptor source for this set is a human donor who donated a stem cell graft to a child with Fanconi anemia.

V is TRBV19 and J is TRBJ1-5, with D perhaps TRBD1 (6 bases). The CDR3 sequence is 16 residues long. Trimming cost V 8 bases and J 3 bases, with 20 bases left between them. Germline assignment: CDR1 LNHDA and CDR2 SQIVND (reference sequence). The CDR3 loop reads CASDGGPDRHNQPQHF. In DNA form, the CDR3 reads TGTGCCAGTGACGGTGGACCAGACAGGCACAATCAGCCCCAGCATTTT. The full variable domain, its missing parts supplied by reference TRBV19 and TRBJ1-5, is DGGITQSPKYLFRKEGQNVTLSCEQNLNHDAMYWYRQDPGQGLRLIYYSQIVNDFQKGDIAEGYSVSREKKESFPLTVTSAQKNPTAFYLCASDGGPDRHNQPQHFGDGTRLSIL.

The V gene is TRBV3-1, the J gene TRBJ2-1, with D maybe TRBD1 (6 bases). Germline CDR1 reads LGHDT; CDR2 reads YNNKEL (reference sequence). The ends were cut back, 1 base at V and 9 bases at J, with 10 bases in the middle. The length of the CDR3 is 13 residues. The CDR3 DNA is TGTGCCAGCAGCCAAGTACGAGGGGGTGAGCAGTTCTTC. Its protein is CASSQVRGGEQFF.

This clonotype was picked up a small number of times. V and J are TRBV10-3 and TRBJ1-1; the D gene is possibly TRBD1 (6 bases). The germline V and J ends were trimmed by 6 bases and 0 bases, with 14 bases remaining between them. The CDR3 has 15 residues. Germline loops: CDR1 ENHRY, CDR2 SYGVKD. CDR3 in DNA: TGTGCCATCAGAGAAACAGGGCGGTTGAACACTGAAGCTTTCTTT. As protein: CAIRETGRLNTEAFF.

The chain recombines TRBV7-9 with TRBJ2-3; 7 bases align to TRBD2. The CDR3 has 16 amino acids. V lost 8 bases and J lost 0; bases outside the gene matches: 11. From germline, CDR1 is SEHNR and CDR2 FQNEAQ (reference sequence). Here the CDR3 DNA reads TGTGCCAGCTCCTCATACCCGGGGGGTAGCACAGATACGCAGTATTTT. It codes for CASSSYPGGSTDTQYF.

Only one count was recorded for this clonotype. This is likely a read error, given that the CDR3 carries no conserved phenylalanine or tryptophan at its end. The CDR3: CASSPSTDLYYGYTY. CDR3 sequence (DNA): TGTGCCAGCTCACCTTCAACGGACCTCTACTATGGCTACACCTAC. This chain joins TRBV18 and TRBJ1-2; D call uncertain. CDR1 is KGHSH and CDR2 is LQKENI in the germline V gene. CDR3 size: 15 residues. V gave up 3 bases and J gave up 3 bases, with 14 bases separating them.

J is TRBJ1-2 and V is TRBV6-2 or TRBV6-3, with 8 bases fitting TRBD1. Germline lookup yields CDR1 MNHEY and CDR2 SVGEGT. Trimming cost V 5 bases and J 7 bases; bases outside gene matches: 6. The CDR3 contains 13 residues. The CDR3 DNA sequence: TGTGCCAGCAGTCGACGCACAGGGGGTGGCTACACCTTC. As protein: CASSRRTGGGYTF.

This clonotype was found many times. The rearrangement uses TRBV5-1 and TRBJ2-4; D gene unclear. CDR3 length: 14 amino acids. CDR1 and CDR2 from the germline V gene are SGHRS and YFSETQ. Trimming took off 4 bases at V and 2 bases at J, with 10 bases between the two ends. CDR3 sequence: CASSPQASKNIQYF. Here the CDR3 DNA reads TGCGCCAGCAGCCCCCAGGCGTCCAAAAACATTCAGTACTTC.

This clonotype turned up a few times. This chain joins TRBV12-3 or TRBV12-4 and TRBJ1-2, with TRBD1 as a possible D gene (5 bases). CDR3 length: 14 amino acids. V shed 3 bases and J shed 1 base, with 9 bases lying between them. CDR3 amino acids: CASSFPGINYGYTF. The DNA of the CDR3 is TGTGCCAGCAGTTTCCCAGGGATTAACTATGGCTACACCTTC.

V and J are TRBV20-1 and TRBJ1-3; 7 bases match TRBD1. Germline lookup yields CDR1 DFQATT and CDR2 SNEGSKA (reference sequence). J lost 4 bases, V lost 3 bases, and 3 bases had no gene match. The length of the CDR3 is 13 residues. The CDR3, as DNA: TGCAGTGCTAGCCTGACAGGGGGAAACACCATATATTTT. As protein: CSASLTGGNTIYF.

The V gene is TRBV7-8, the J gene TRBJ2-5; 9 bases agree with TRBD1. V was clipped by 7 bases and J by 5 bases; unmatched bases: 2. Germline CDR1 SGHVS, CDR2 FQNEAQ. The CDR3 contains 12 residues. The CDR3 spells CASITGGETQYF. For the CDR3, the DNA is TGTGCCAGCATCACAGGGGGCGAGACCCAGTACTTC.

This clonotype has ten or more counts. The chain employs TRBV28 and TRBJ2-2; D gene unclear. This CDR3 has 14 residues. V was cut by 1 base and J by 2 bases, with 5 bases left in between. From germline, CDR1 is MDHEN and CDR2 SYDVKM. The CDR3 nucleotides are TGTGCCAGCAGTTTATCACACAACACCGGGGAGCTGTTTTTT. Amino acid sequence: CASSLSHNTGELFF. Looking up the rest from reference TRBV28 and TRBJ2-2 gives the full variable domain: DVKVTQSSRYLVKRTGEKVFLECVQDMDHENMFWYRQDPGLGLRLIYFSYDVKMKEKGDIPEGYSVSREKKERFSLILESASTNQTSMYLCASSLSHNTGELFFGEGSRLTVL.